These 9 T cell receptor beta chains were all obtained from the same sample, sequenced in a study of cytomegalovirus exposure and HLA in healthy donors. Measured with immunoSEQ multiplex PCR; TCRdb has only the in-frame clones, and not every one. The sample includes 150,000 to 200,000 clones, roughly 80% seen only once; the top ten take approximately 2%. Sequenced input: PBMCs. The receptors come from a man between 25 and 39 years old in good health and CMV-seropositive.

The chain joins TRBV6-5 to TRBJ2-3, with 12 positions matching TRBD2. The trim removed 6 bases at V and 8 bases at J, leaving 6 bases unmatched. Germline CDR1 reads MNHEY; CDR2 reads SVGAGI. CDR3 size: 14 residues. The CDR3, as DNA: TGTGCCAGCAGACTAGCGGGGGGCTCGGGTACGCAGTATTTT. As protein: CASRLAGGSGTQYF.

The chain couples TRBV7-2 to TRBJ2-3, with a possible D match to TRBD2 (6 bases). This CDR3 has 13 residues. Trimming pared 0 bases from V and 5 bases from J, leaving 6 bases between. Germline assignment: CDR1 SGHTA and CDR2 FQGNSA. The CDR3 bases are TGTGCCAGCAGCTTAGCGCGGGAAGATACGCAGTATTTT. It specifies CASSLAREDTQYF.

The CDR3 region is CASSIQDYEQYF. DNA for the CDR3: TGTGCCAGCAGCATACAGGACTACGAGCAGTACTTC. This sequence joins TRBV7-8 and TRBJ2-7, with D tentatively TRBD1 (5 bases). With 5 bases removed from V and 3 bases from J, the gap between germline ends came to 8 bases. The germline V gene encodes CDR1 SGHVS and CDR2 FQNEAQ. The CDR3 is 12 amino acids.

This rearrangement joins TRBV27 to TRBJ2-7, with 7 bases fitting TRBD1. J was trimmed by 0 bases and V by 6 bases; bases with no gene match: 5. Germline lookup yields CDR1 MNHEY and CDR2 SMNVEV (reference sequence). CDR3 length equals 14 residues. In DNA form, the CDR3 reads TGTGCCAGCAGCCGGACAGGCAGCTCCTACGAGCAGTACTTC. Protein: CASSRTGSSYEQYF.

The chain recombines TRBV19 with TRBJ2-7; TRBD1 agrees at 7 bases. Germline assignment: CDR1 LNHDA and CDR2 SQIVND (reference sequence). There are 14 residues in the CDR3. Trimming took 10 bases from V and 8 from J; bases not matched to a gene: 17. The CDR3 DNA is TGTGCCACCAGGCTGCGGACAGGCCGAGAACAGCAGTACTTC. It specifies CATRLRTGREQQYF.

The chain has TRBV7-2 and TRBJ2-5, with 7 bases fitting TRBD1. The CDR3 is 14 residues long. The junction had 1 base not matched to a gene; V was cut back by 2 bases and J by 1 base. CDR1 and CDR2 from the germline V gene are SGHTA and FQGNSA. The CDR3 DNA follows: TGTGCCAGCAGCTTAAGGGGGCCCCAAGAGACCCAGTACTTC. It translates to CASSLRGPQETQYF.

The CDR3 DNA sequence: TGTGCCAGCAGCTTAGGGCGGGGGGGAAAGTTCTTC. Amino acids: CASSLGRGGKFF. The chain employs TRBV7-2 and TRBJ2-1; 9 nucleotides match TRBD2. Looked up from germline, CDR1 is SGHTA and CDR2 is FQGNSA. The CDR3 extends over 12 amino acids. V dropped 1 base and J dropped 14; count of bases not matched to a gene: 3.

The chain is built from TRBV6-5 and TRBJ2-3; D is unclear. The V end lost 0 bases, the J end lost 2 bases, and 9 bases lay between the germline ends. The length of the CDR3 is 15 residues. Per the germline V gene, CDR1 is MNHEY and CDR2 is SVGAGI. CDR3 in amino acids: CASSYSGIYTDTQYF. DNA of the CDR3: TGTGCCAGCAGTTACTCGGGCATCTACACAGATACGCAGTATTTT.

The rearrangement joins TRBV12-5 to TRBJ1-5; D remains unclear. This CDR3 contains 14 residues. CDR1 and CDR2 (germline): LGHNT, FRNRAP. The V and J ends lost 6 bases and 2 bases respectively, with 11 bases between them. This CDR3 is CASGFLAGNQPQHF. The CDR3 DNA reads TGTGCTAGTGGGTTTCTGGCGGGCAATCAGCCCCAGCATTTT.